These 7 T cell receptor beta chains came from one sample sequenced in a study of T cell responses to AZD1222 COVID-19 vaccine (TCRdb year 2021). The intended sense of this specimen's time point label: baseline before first vaccination. The library was generated by the immunoSEQ multiplex PCR assay. The clones in this table, taken by TCRdb from immuneACCESS, are in-frame only. Not every clone is retained; where verified, under half of the shortfall comes from an unresolved V gene, and the cause of the rest is unknown. Present in this sample are roughly 150,000 clones, roughly 91% of which were seen just once. Of the sample, about 9.1% is held by the ten largest clones. Sequencing was performed on peripheral blood, taken on day 0 of AZD1222 vaccination. All receptors derive from an adult in good health.

J is TRBJ1-1 and V is TRBV7-9; perhaps TRBD1 as D (5 bases). Germline values: CDR1 SEHNR, CDR2 FQNEAQ (reference sequence). V was shortened by 1 base and J by 5 bases, with 8 bases between the two germline ends. The CDR3 has 13 residues. The CDR3 here is CASSLVQETEAFF. CDR3 bases: TGTGCCAGCAGCTTAGTACAGGAAACTGAAGCTTTCTTT.

The CDR3 loop reads CASSMLFLTGGTEAFF. CDR3 sequence (DNA): TGTGCCAGTAGTATGTTGTTTCTGACAGGGGGCACTGAAGCTTTCTTT. V gene TRBV19 combines with J gene TRBJ1-1; 9 positions agree with TRBD1. This CDR3 comprises 16 residues. Germline loops: CDR1 LNHDA, CDR2 SQIVND (reference sequence). After removal of 3 bases from V and 4 bases from J, the junction contained 9 bases not matched to a gene.

J is TRBJ1-2 and V is TRBV9; D is unclear. The CDR3 is 12 residues long. Germline V lookup: CDR1 SGDLS, CDR2 YYNGEE. V gave up 3 bases and J gave up 4 bases, with 7 bases separating them. The CDR3 protein is CASSEARYGYTF. As DNA, the CDR3 is TGTGCCAGCAGCGAGGCCCGCTATGGCTACACCTTC.

The CDR3, as DNA: TGTGCCAGCAGTTTCGACTCTGGAAACACCATATATTTT. This translates into CASSFDSGNTIYF. The chain has TRBV12-3 or TRBV12-4 and TRBJ1-3, with D unresolved. Trimming shortened V by 3 bases and J by 0 bases, and 3 bases separated the two germline ends. CDR3 size: 13 residues.

The J gene is TRBJ2-5, the V gene TRBV3-1 (or the pseudogene TRBV3-2); TRBD1 matches at 8 bases. Per germline, CDR1 LGHDT and CDR2 YNNKEL (reference sequence). V shed 1 base, J shed 5 bases, and the junction held 9 bases outside the gene matches. The CDR3 spans 16 residues. CDR3 DNA sequence: TGTGCCAGCAGCCAAGTAAGTCAGGGGGCTGGGGAGACCCAGTACTTC. Protein: CASSQVSQGAGETQYF.

The chain recombines TRBV4-3 with TRBJ1-1; D gene uncertain. Deletions cut 0 bases from V and 7 bases from J, with 9 bases between. The CDR3 has 13 amino acids. In germline, CDR1 is LGHNA, CDR2 YSLEER. The CDR3 DNA follows: TGCGCCAGCAGCCAAGATCTGGGGAGTGAAGCTTTCTTT. This encodes CASSQDLGSEAFF.

The V call is TRBV28, the J call TRBJ1-2; 8 nucleotides align to TRBD1. CDR3 length: 16 residues. Germline V gene sequence: CDR1 MDHEN, CDR2 SYDVKM. Trimming removed 5 bases from V and 3 bases from J; junction bases left unmatched: 11. Here the CDR3 reads CASSPPPRGPYYGYTF. The CDR3 bases are TGTGCCAGCAGTCCCCCCCCCAGGGGGCCCTACTATGGCTACACCTTC.